The present entry profiles one T cell receptor beta chain with its context. The sample comes from a study of blood T cell repertoires in COVID-19. CDR1 and CDR2 from the germline V gene are SGHVS and FQNEAQ. The CDR3 covers 14 residues. Trimming shortened V by 7 bases and J by 9 bases, and 19 bases separated the two germline ends. Sequencing was performed with immunoSEQ multiplex PCR; in TCRdb, only in-frame clones are kept and a portion is missing. The sample yields roughly 380,000 clones, around 87% seen once. Sequencing was performed on PBMCs or T cells enriched from blood (not recorded which). The clonotype was recovered from a young man who had recovered from COVID-19. The chain couples TRBV7-8 to TRBJ2-4; D may be TRBD2 (7 bases). CDR3 protein: CASTLGRGEVIQYF. CDR3 DNA sequence: TGTGCCAGCACTCTGGGGAGGGGGGAGGTCATTCAGTACTTC.